The 19 T cell receptor beta chains in this list originate from one sample, sequenced in a study of tumor-infiltrating lymphocytes in oesophageal squamous cell carcinoma. TCRdb called the PCR reads again in MiXCR, with one record for every CDR3 protein. This table has 10,000 to 15,000 distinct CDR3 sequences, around 57% appearing once. The sequencing input was esophageal tumor tissue. Every receptor here comes from a female donor with esophageal squamous cell carcinoma.

The chain has TRBV7-2 and TRBJ1-4; 7 positions match TRBD1. Looked up from germline, CDR1 is SGHTA and CDR2 is FQGNSA. The V segment lost 5 bases and the J segment 8 bases; nucleotides outside the gene matches: 8. CDR3 length: 14 amino acids. CDR3 region: CASSVRAGGEKLFF. The CDR3 DNA is TGTGCCAGCAGCGTACGGGCAGGGGGAGAAAAACTGTTTTTT.

CDR3: CSVSGGAYEQYF. As DNA, the CDR3 is TGCAGCGTTAGCGGGGGGGCGTACGAGCAGTACTTC. The V call is TRBV29-1, the J call TRBJ2-1, with TRBD2 matching 10 bases. The better agreement between TRBJ2-7 and the DNA end casts doubt on the J call. The CDR3 has 12 residues. Germline lookup yields CDR1 SQVTM and CDR2 ANQGSEA.

The genes are TRBV6-5 and TRBJ2-1; D may match TRBD1 or TRBD2 (5 bases each). The DNA end lines up better with TRBJ2-7; the J call may be wrong. In germline, CDR1 is MNHEY, CDR2 SVGAGI. The CDR3 is 16 amino acids. The CDR3 nucleotides read TGTGCCAGCAGTTACGCTCCCTTACATGGGGGCTACGAGCAGTACTTC. Translated: CASSYAPLHGGYEQYF.

This chain uses TRBV12-3 or TRBV12-4 with TRBJ2-1; TRBD1 or TRBD2 may be the D gene (5 bases each). The end of the DNA fits TRBJ2-7 better, so the J call may be wrong. The CDR3 has 14 amino acids. The CDR3 nucleotides read TGTGCCAGCAGTAATCCAGCCGGGGCAGCTCAGCAGTACTTC. Its translation is CASSNPAGAAQQYF.

The V call is TRBV7-4, the J call TRBJ2-1; 7 bases align to TRBD2. The better agreement between TRBJ2-7 and the DNA end casts doubt on the J call. The CDR3 extends over 16 amino acids. The germline V gene has CDR1 SGHVT and CDR2 SQSDAQ. The CDR3 spells CASSLREGSSYNEQYF. The CDR3 DNA follows: TGTGCCAGCAGCTTAAGGGAGGGGAGCTCCTACAATGAGCAGTACTTC.

The chain links TRBV5-1 to TRBJ2-5, with D possibly TRBD2 on 5 matching bases. V lost 0 bases, J lost 13 bases, and 16 bases lay in between. This CDR3 region has 13 residues. Germline V gene sequence: CDR1 SGHRS, CDR2 YFSETQ. The CDR3 here is CASSLGNTGELYF. The CDR3 bases are TGCGCCAGCAGCTTGGGGAACACCGGGGAGCTGTACTTC.

This clonotype was seen many times. The rearrangement joins TRBV2 to TRBJ2-7; 7 bases map to TRBD1. The CDR3 extends over 14 amino acids. CDR1 and CDR2 (germline): SNHLY, FYNNEI. V lost 8 bases, J lost 4 bases, and 11 bases stayed unmatched. The DNA of the CDR3 is TGTGCCAGCTCAATGGGACAGCTCTGGTACGAGCAGTACTTC. It is translated as CASSMGQLWYEQYF.

This clonotype occurred many times. This sequence joins TRBV7-2 and TRBJ2-1; 13 nucleotides agree with TRBD2. The CDR3 extends over 16 amino acids. The V segment lost 3 bases and the J segment 6 bases; nucleotides outside the gene matches: 5. Germline V gene sequence: CDR1 SGHTA, CDR2 FQGNSA. As DNA, the CDR3 is TGTGCCAGCAGCTTGAAACTAGCGGGAGGGTTCAATGAGCAGTTCTTC. It specifies CASSLKLAGGFNEQFF.

V and J are TRBV27 and TRBJ2-5, with D possibly called TRBD1 or TRBD2 (5 bases each). In germline, CDR1 is MNHEY, CDR2 SMNVEV (reference sequence). This CDR3 spans 15 amino acids. The V gene lost 5 bases and the J gene lost 5 bases, with 18 bases spanning the gap. The CDR3: CASSPNGGVPETQYF. Written as DNA, the CDR3 is TGTGCCAGCAGTCCCAATGGGGGAGTACCTGAGACCCAGTACTTC.

In its sample, this clonotype was seen many times. CDR3 DNA sequence: TGTGCCAGCTCAGAGACAGCTACCGGGGAGCTGTTTTTT. It yields the protein CASSETATGELFF. The rearrangement links TRBV18 to TRBJ2-2, with a weak D call TRBD1 (5 bases). With 5 bases removed from V and 5 bases from J, the gap between germline ends came to 9 bases. Looked up from germline, CDR1 is KGHSH and CDR2 is LQKENI. This CDR3 region has 13 residues.

The gene calls are TRBV7-3 and TRBJ2-1, with D possibly called TRBD1 or TRBD2 (5 bases each). Germline values: CDR1 SGHTA, CDR2 FQGTGA. The CDR3 is made up of 13 amino acids. Between the trimmed V and J ends, which lost 3 bases and 6 bases, there was a span of 9 bases. This CDR3 reads CASSFGARNEQFF. In DNA, the CDR3 is TGTGCCAGCAGCTTCGGGGCCCGCAATGAGCAGTTCTTC.

This clonotype is categorized as medium-sized. The chain joins TRBV7-8 to TRBJ1-1; a weak D match, TRBD1 (5 bases). The V and J ends lost 2 bases and 7 bases respectively, with 17 bases between them. The CDR3 spans 15 residues. Germline V gene sequence: CDR1 SGHVS, CDR2 FQNEAQ. CDR3 residues: CASSLTPWDGSEAFF. The CDR3 DNA sequence: TGTGCCAGCAGCTTAACTCCATGGGACGGCAGTGAAGCTTTCTTT.

For this clonotype: This CDR3 is missing its conserved last phenylalanine or tryptophan, likely due to a read error. Because the CDR3's place on the DNA is in doubt, the DNA is left out and the CDR3 is given as listed by TCRdb. CDR3 region: CASSLQAGVYEQYFGS. The chain has TRBV7-4 and TRBJ2-5; the table's TRBD2 call for D was not verified on the DNA. Germline CDR1 and CDR2: SGHVT and SQSDAQ. The CDR3 extends over 16 residues, inclusive of both ends.

This clonotype showed up many times. The chain couples TRBV10-1 to TRBJ2-4; the D gene is possibly TRBD2 (6 bases). Germline-derived CDR1 and CDR2 are WNHNN and SYGVQD (reference sequence). Trimming shortened V by 8 bases and J by 4 bases, and 21 bases separated the two germline ends. The CDR3 is made up of 16 amino acids. The CDR3: CASPQLARGGKNIQYF. The CDR3, as DNA: TGCGCCAGCCCCCAATTAGCGCGGGGAGGAAAAAACATTCAGTACTTC.

To note about this clonotype: This may be a read error: a much more frequent sequence differs by one nucleotide. This sequence joins TRBV10-3 and TRBJ2-4; a possible D gene is TRBD2 (7 bases). The J call may be in error: the DNA end matches TRBJ2-1 better. Germline CDR1 and CDR2: ENHRY and SYGVKD. CDR3 length: 13 residues. CDR3 in DNA: TGTGCCATCAGTGATCGGGGGGCTGAGACCCAGTTCTTC. Its protein is CAISDRGAETQFF.

The chain joins TRBV7-2 to TRBJ2-1; TRBD1 is a possible D gene (6 bases). Germline assignment: CDR1 SGHTA and CDR2 FQGNSA. There are 17 residues in the CDR3. Between the trimmed V and J ends, which lost 5 bases and 0 bases, there was a span of 17 bases. CDR3 nucleotide sequence: TGTGCCAGCAGCAAATGGCAGGGGACAAGCTCCTACAATGAGCAGTTCTTC. This gives the protein CASSKWQGTSSYNEQFF.

This clonotype was detected only a few times. The chain is built from TRBV7-8 and TRBJ2-1; perhaps TRBD2 as D (5 bases). Between the trimmed V and J ends, which lost 5 bases and 7 bases, there was a span of 12 bases. This CDR3 region has 13 residues. CDR1 is SGHVS, CDR2 FQNEAQ, per germline. CDR3 coding DNA: TGTGCCAGCAGCGCTACTAGGACGAATGAGCAGTTCTTC. It yields the protein CASSATRTNEQFF.

This chain links TRBV6-6 with TRBJ2-7; TRBD2 agrees at 9 bases. The DNA end is a closer match to TRBJ2-1, so the J assignment may be wrong. The CDR3 sequence is 15 residues long. Germline V lookup: CDR1 MNHNY, CDR2 SVGAGI (reference sequence). The CDR3 bases are TGTGCCGCCAAGCATAGGCGGGAGGGTTACAATGAGCAGTTCTTC. Translating gives CAAKHRREGYNEQFF.

V gene TRBV11-1 combines with J gene TRBJ2-1, with D tentatively TRBD2 (5 bases). The J call may be in error: the DNA end matches TRBJ2-7 better. Germline assignment: CDR1 SGHAT and CDR2 FQDESV (reference sequence). The CDR3 sequence is 13 residues long. CDR3 in amino acids: CASSSLRDYEQYF. As DNA, the CDR3 is TGTGCCAGCAGCTCCCTCCGGGACTACGAGCAGTACTTC.